This T cell receptor (beta chain) was obtained from a study of cytomegalovirus exposure and HLA in healthy donors. PCR was performed using 60 Vbeta and 13 Jbeta primers. The data were produced by immunoSEQ multiplex PCR, yet TCRdb's version contains in-frame clones alone and is incomplete. The sample consists of 100,000 to 150,000 clones, around three quarters of them appearing once. This CDR3 has 14 amino acids. Per the germline V gene, CDR1 is LNHDA and CDR2 is SQIVND (reference sequence). Trimming left V 6 bases short and J 4 bases short, with 15 bases between. Input material: PBMCs. The rearrangement joins TRBV19 to TRBJ1-2; maybe TRBD1 (5 bases). The receptor comes from a female donor in good health and CMV-seronegative. The CDR3 loop reads CASRLGGSGYGYTF. The DNA for the CDR3 is TGTGCCAGTAGGCTTGGGGGGTCCGGCTATGGCTACACCTTC.